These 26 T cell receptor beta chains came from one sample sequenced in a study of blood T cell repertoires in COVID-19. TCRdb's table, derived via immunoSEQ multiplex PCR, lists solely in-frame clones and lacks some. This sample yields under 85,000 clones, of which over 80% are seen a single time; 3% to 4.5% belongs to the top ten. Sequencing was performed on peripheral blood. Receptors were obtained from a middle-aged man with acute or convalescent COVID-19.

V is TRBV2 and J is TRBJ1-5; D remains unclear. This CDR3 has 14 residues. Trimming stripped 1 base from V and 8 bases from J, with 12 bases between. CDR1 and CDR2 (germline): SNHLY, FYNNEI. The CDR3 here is CASSEVSGEEPQHF. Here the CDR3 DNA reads TGTGCCAGCAGTGAAGTGAGCGGTGAAGAGCCCCAGCATTTT.

CDR3 residues: CASLREAGTQYF. In nucleotides, the CDR3 is TGTGCCAGCCTCCGGGAGGCTGGGACCCAGTACTTC. J is TRBJ2-5 and V is TRBV2; 7 bases are shared with TRBD2. J gave up 7 bases and V 8 bases, and 7 bases lay outside the gene matches. This CDR3 is 12 amino acids long. The germline CDR1 and CDR2 sequences are SNHLY and FYNNEI.

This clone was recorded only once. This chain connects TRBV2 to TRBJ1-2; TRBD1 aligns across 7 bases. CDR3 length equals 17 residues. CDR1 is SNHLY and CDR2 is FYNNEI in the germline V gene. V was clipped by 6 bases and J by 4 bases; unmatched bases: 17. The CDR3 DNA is TGTGCCAGCAGCGTCGGGACAGCCCCCTTCCTTGTCTATGGCTACACCTTC. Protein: CASSVGTAPFLVYGYTF.

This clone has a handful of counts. The CDR3 region is CASSSLPYGYTF. The CDR3 region has the DNA TGTGCCAGCAGTTCCCTCCCCTATGGCTACACCTTC. J is TRBJ1-2 and V is TRBV6-2 or TRBV6-3, with D hard to call. Trimming left V 4 bases short and J 4 bases short, with 7 bases between. This CDR3 spans 12 amino acids. Per the germline V gene, CDR1 is MNHEY and CDR2 is SVGEGT.

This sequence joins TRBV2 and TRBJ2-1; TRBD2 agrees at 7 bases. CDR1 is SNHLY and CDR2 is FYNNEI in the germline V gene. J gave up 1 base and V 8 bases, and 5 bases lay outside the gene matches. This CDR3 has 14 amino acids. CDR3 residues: CASGGRESYNEQFF. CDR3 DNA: TGTGCCAGCGGTGGGAGGGAGTCCTACAATGAGCAGTTCTTC.

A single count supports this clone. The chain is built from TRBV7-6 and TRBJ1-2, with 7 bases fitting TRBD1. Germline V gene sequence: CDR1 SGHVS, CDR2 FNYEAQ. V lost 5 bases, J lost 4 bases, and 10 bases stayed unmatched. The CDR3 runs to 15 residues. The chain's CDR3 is CASSPEGTDLYGYTF. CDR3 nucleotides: TGTGCCAGCAGCCCCGAGGGGACAGACCTCTATGGCTACACCTTC.

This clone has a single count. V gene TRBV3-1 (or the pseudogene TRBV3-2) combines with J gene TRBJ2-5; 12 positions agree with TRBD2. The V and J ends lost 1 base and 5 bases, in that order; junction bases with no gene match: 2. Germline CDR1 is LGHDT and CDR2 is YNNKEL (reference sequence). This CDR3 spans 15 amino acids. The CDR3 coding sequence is TGTGCCAGCAGCCAAGTAGGGACTAGCGGGGAGACCCAGTACTTC. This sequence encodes CASSQVGTSGETQYF.

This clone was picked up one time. CDR3 nucleotide sequence: TGTGCCAGCAGCTTAGATACTACAGGGTTCTATGGCTACACCTTC. Translating gives CASSLDTTGFYGYTF. The chain recombines TRBV11-3 with TRBJ1-2; possible D gene TRBD1, 6 bases. The V end lost 0 bases, the J end lost 4 bases, and 12 bases lay between the germline ends. CDR1 and CDR2 from the germline V gene are SGHNT and YENEEA. The CDR3 length is 15 residues. Drawing the rest from reference TRBV11-3 and TRBJ1-2, the complete variable domain is EAGVVQSPRYKIIEKKQPVAFWCNPISGHNTLYWYLQNLGQGPELLIRYENEEAVDDSQLPKDRFSAERLKGVDSTLKIQPAELGDSAVYLCASSLDTTGFYGYTFGSGTRLTVV.

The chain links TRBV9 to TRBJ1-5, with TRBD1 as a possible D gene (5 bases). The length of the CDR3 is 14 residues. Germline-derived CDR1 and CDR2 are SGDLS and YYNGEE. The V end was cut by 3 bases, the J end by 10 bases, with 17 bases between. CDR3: CASSEGLLGGPQHF. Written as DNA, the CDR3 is TGTGCCAGCAGCGAGGGACTCCTCGGGGGTCCCCAGCATTTT.

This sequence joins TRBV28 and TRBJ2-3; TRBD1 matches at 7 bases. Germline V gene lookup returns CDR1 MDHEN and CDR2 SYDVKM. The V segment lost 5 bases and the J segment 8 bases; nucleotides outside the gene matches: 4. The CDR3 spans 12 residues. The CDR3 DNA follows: TGTGCCAGCAGTGAGACAGGGAGTACGCAGTATTTT. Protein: CASSETGSTQYF.

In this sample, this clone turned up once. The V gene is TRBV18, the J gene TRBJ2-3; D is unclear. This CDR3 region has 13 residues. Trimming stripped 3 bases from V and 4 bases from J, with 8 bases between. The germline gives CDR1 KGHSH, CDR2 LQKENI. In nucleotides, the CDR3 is TGTGCCAGCTCACCCACCGAGGCAGATACGCAGTATTTT. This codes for CASSPTEADTQYF.

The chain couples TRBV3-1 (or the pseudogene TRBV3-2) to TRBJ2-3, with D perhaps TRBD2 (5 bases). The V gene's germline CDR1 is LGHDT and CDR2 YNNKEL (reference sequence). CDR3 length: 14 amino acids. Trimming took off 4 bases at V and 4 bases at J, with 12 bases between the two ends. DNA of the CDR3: TGTGCCAGCAGCCGAACCGGACTGTCAGATACGCAGTATTTT. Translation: CASSRTGLSDTQYF.

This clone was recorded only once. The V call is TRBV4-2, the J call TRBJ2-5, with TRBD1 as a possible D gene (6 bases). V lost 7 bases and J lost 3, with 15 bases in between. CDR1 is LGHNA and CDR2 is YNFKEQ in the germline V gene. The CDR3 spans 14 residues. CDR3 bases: TGTGCCAGCAACCCACAGGGATCTAAAGAGACCCAGTACTTC. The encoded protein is CASNPQGSKETQYF.

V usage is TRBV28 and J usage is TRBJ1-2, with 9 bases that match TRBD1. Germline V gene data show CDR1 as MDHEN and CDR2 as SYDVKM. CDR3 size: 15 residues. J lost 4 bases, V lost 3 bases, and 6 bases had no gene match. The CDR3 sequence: CASSFIGTGTYGYTF. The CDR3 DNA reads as TGTGCCAGCAGTTTTATCGGGACAGGGACCTATGGCTACACCTTC.

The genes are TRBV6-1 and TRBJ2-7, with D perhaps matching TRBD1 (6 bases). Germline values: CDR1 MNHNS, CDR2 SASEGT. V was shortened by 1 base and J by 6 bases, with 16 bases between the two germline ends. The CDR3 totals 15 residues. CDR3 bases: TGTGCCAGCAGTGAAGTGGTCTCAGGGGTGGCCGAGCAGTACTTC. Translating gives CASSEVVSGVAEQYF.

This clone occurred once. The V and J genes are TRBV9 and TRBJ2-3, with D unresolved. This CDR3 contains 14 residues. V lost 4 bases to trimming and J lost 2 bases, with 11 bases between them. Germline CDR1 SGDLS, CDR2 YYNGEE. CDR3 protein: CASSPQAITDTQYF. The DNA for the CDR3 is TGTGCCAGCAGCCCGCAGGCGATCACAGATACGCAGTATTTT.

The DNA of the CDR3 is TGCGCCAGCAGCCAAGATTTTGGCGGGGGAGCCGACGAGCAGTACTTC. It yields the protein CASSQDFGGGADEQYF. The genes are TRBV4-3 and TRBJ2-7, with 7 nucleotides matching TRBD2. The CDR3 is 16 amino acids. V shed 0 bases, J shed 5 bases, and the junction held 10 bases outside the gene matches. Germline V gives CDR1 LGHNA, CDR2 YSLEER.

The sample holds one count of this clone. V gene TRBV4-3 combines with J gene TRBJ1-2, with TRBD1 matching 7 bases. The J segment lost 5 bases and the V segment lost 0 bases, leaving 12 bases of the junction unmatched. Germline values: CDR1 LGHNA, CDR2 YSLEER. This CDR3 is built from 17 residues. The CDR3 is CASSQEMGRGNGYGYTF. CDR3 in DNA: TGCGCCAGCAGCCAAGAGATGGGCAGGGGGAACGGTTATGGCTACACCTTC.

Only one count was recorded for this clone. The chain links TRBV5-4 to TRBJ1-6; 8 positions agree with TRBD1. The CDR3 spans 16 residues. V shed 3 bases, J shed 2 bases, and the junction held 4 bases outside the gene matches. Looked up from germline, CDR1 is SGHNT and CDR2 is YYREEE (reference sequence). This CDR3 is CASSSGQDPYNSPLHF. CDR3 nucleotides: TGTGCCAGCAGCTCGGGACAGGATCCCTATAATTCACCCCTCCACTTT.

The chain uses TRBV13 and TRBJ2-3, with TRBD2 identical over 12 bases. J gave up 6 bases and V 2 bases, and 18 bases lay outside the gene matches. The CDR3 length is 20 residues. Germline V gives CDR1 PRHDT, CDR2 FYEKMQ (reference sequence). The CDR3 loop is CASSLTLAGGTQQGGDTQYF. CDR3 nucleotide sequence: TGTGCCAGCAGCTTAACGCTAGCGGGGGGGACCCAGCAGGGTGGGGATACGCAGTATTTT.

The CDR3 DNA reads TGTGCCAGCAGCTTGGTTCAGGGAAACTATGGCTACACCTTC. This translates into CASSLVQGNYGYTF. The chain employs TRBV5-6 and TRBJ1-2; possible D gene TRBD1, 5 bases. Per germline, CDR1 SGHDT and CDR2 YYEEEE. V lost 0 bases and J lost 2, with 8 bases in between. This CDR3 comprises 14 residues.

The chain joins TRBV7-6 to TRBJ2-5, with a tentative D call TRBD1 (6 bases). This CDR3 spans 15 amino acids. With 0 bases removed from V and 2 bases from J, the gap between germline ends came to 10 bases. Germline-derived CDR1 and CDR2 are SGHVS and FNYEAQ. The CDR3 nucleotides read TGTGCCAGCAGCTTAGCCCCAGGACAGCAAGAGACCCAGTACTTC. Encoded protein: CASSLAPGQQETQYF.

The CDR3 sequence is CASSADRVKLQETQYF. CDR3 bases: TGTGCCAGCAGCGCGGACAGGGTGAAACTTCAAGAGACCCAGTACTTC. This chain joins TRBV11-3 and TRBJ2-5; 8 bases fit TRBD1. The CDR3 extends over 16 amino acids. Germline CDR1 reads SGHNT; CDR2 reads YENEEA. The V gene end was trimmed by 5 bases and the J gene end by 2 bases; junction bases not matched to a gene: 10.

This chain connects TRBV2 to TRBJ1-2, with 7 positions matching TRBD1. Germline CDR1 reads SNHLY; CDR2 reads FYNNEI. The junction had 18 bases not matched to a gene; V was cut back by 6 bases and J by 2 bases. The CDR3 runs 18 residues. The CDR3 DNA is TGTGCCAGCAGCGCCGACAGGGACAACCGGATTTCAAACTATGGCTACACCTTC. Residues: CASSADRDNRISNYGYTF. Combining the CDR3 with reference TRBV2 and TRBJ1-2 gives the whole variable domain EPEVTQTPSHQVTQMGQEVILRCVPISNHLYFYWYRQILGQKVEFLVSFYNNEISEKSEIFDDQFSVERPDGSNFTLKIRSTKLEDSAMYFCASSADRDNRISNYGYTFGSGTRLTVV.

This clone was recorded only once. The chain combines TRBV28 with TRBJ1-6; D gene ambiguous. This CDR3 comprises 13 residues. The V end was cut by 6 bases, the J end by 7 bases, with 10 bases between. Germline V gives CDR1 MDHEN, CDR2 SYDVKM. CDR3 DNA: TGTGCCAGCAGCGAAATCAGGAATTCACCCCTCCACTTT. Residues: CASSEIRNSPLHF.

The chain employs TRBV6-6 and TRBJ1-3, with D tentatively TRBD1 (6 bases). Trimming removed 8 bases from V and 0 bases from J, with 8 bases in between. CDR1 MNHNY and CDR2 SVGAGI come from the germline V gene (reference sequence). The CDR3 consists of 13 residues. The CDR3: CASGDISGNTIYF. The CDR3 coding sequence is TGTGCCAGCGGGGACATCTCTGGAAACACCATATATTTT.